The 15 T cell receptor beta chains reported below all come from one sample, sequenced in a study of high-grade serous ovarian cancer treatment subgroups. Profiling relied on immunoSEQ multiplex PCR, and the TCRdb table lists in-frame clones only, not all of them. Of more than 15,000 clones listed, approximately 73% were seen once; the top ten hold more than 3.5%. The tumor samples were collected prior to definitive surgery or chemotherapy. Sequenced input: tumor tissue. The receptors originated from a human donor with high-grade serous ovarian cancer.

The V and J genes are TRBV19 and TRBJ2-1; 14 bases are a match to TRBD2. J gave up 0 bases and V 5 bases, and 9 bases lay outside the gene matches. There are 19 residues in the CDR3. CDR1 and CDR2 (germline): LNHDA, SQIVND (reference sequence). CDR3 DNA sequence: TGTGCCAGTAGTCCGACTAGCGGGGGGGCCGGTCGCTCCTACAATGAGCAGTTCTTC. It encodes CASSPTSGGAGRSYNEQFF.

This rearrangement joins TRBV9 to TRBJ2-7; D is possibly TRBD2 (7 bases). This CDR3 is 14 amino acids long. Trimming left V 4 bases short and J 2 bases short, with 13 bases between. CDR1 and CDR2 from the germline V gene are SGDLS and YYNGEE. The CDR3 nucleotides read TGTGCCAGCAGCCCGTGGGGGGGCCCCTACGAGCAGTACTTC. This codes for CASSPWGGPYEQYF.

V is TRBV6-5 and J is TRBJ1-2, with D uncertain. Trimming removed 6 bases from V and 3 bases from J, with 11 bases in between. The CDR3 consists of 13 residues. Germline loops: CDR1 MNHEY, CDR2 SVGAGI. As DNA, the CDR3 is TGTGCCAGCAGCGGACGGTGGGACTATGGCTACACCTTC. Translation: CASSGRWDYGYTF.

The rearrangement uses TRBV6-1 and TRBJ2-3, with 9 bases aligning to TRBD2. The CDR3 covers 15 residues. J gave up 3 bases and V 2 bases, and 3 bases lay outside the gene matches. Germline values: CDR1 MNHNS, CDR2 SASEGT. The CDR3: CASSELAGTTDTQYF. CDR3 coding DNA: TGTGCCAGCAGTGAACTAGCGGGGACGACAGATACGCAGTATTTT.

The chain links TRBV29-1 to TRBJ1-6; 9 bases match TRBD1. This CDR3 is 14 amino acids long. Germline CDR1 and CDR2: SQVTM and ANQGSEA. The junction had 1 base not matched to a gene; V was cut back by 7 bases and J by 0 bases. CDR3 DNA sequence: TGCAGCGGGACAGGGGCCTCCTATAATTCACCCCTCCACTTT. It is translated as CSGTGASYNSPLHF.

The chain links TRBV27 to TRBJ1-4; D remains unclear. This CDR3 has 13 amino acids. In germline, CDR1 is MNHEY, CDR2 SMNVEV (reference sequence). Trimming left V 5 bases short and J 5 bases short, with 9 bases between. CDR3 coding DNA: TGTGCCAGCAGTCGAACAGACAATGAAAAACTGTTTTTT. It codes for CASSRTDNEKLFF. Together with reference TRBV27 and TRBJ1-4, the CDR3 gives the full variable domain: EAQVTQNPRYLITVTGKKLTVTCSQNMNHEYMSWYRQDPGLGLRQIYYSMNVEVTDKGDVPEGYKVSRKEKRNFPLILESPSPNQTSLYFCASSRTDNEKLFFGSGTQLSVL.

The CDR3 reads CASSPQGVGSPLHF. In DNA, the CDR3 is TGTGCCAGCAGTCCACAGGGAGTAGGATCACCCCTCCACTTT. The chain couples TRBV6-5 to TRBJ1-6; weak D call: TRBD1 (6 bases). The CDR3 length is 14 residues. Germline-derived CDR1 and CDR2 are MNHEY and SVGAGI. Trimming cost V 5 bases and J 10 bases, with 15 bases left between them.

This clone has only a few counts. The V call is TRBV19, the J call TRBJ1-6; tentatively, D is TRBD1 (5 bases). Trimming stripped 4 bases from V and 7 bases from J, with 14 bases between. The germline V gene has CDR1 LNHDA and CDR2 SQIVND (reference sequence). The CDR3 has 15 residues. DNA for the CDR3: TGTGCCAGTAGTACTCCGGGACTGAGCAATTCACCCCTCCACTTT. It yields the protein CASSTPGLSNSPLHF.

The CDR3 nucleotides are TGTGCCATCAGTGAGGGTGGGGCCGGGAACACTGAAGCTTTCTTT. It encodes CAISEGGAGNTEAFF. The chain has TRBV10-3 and TRBJ1-1, with TRBD1 as a possible D gene (5 bases). The CDR3 runs 15 residues. The V end lost 2 bases, the J end lost 1 base, and 11 bases lay between the germline ends. Looked up from germline, CDR1 is ENHRY and CDR2 is SYGVKD.

V usage is TRBV11-2 and J usage is TRBJ2-1; 14 bases are a match to TRBD2. V trimming: 5 bases; J trimming: 2 bases; junction bases outside the gene matches: 11. The CDR3 runs 19 residues. Per the germline V gene, CDR1 is SGHAT and CDR2 is FQNNGV. Here the CDR3 DNA reads TGTGCCAGCAGCAAGCGGACTAGCGGGGGGTCACGAGCCTACAATGAGCAGTTCTTC. Translated: CASSKRTSGGSRAYNEQFF.

This sequence joins TRBV7-3 and TRBJ1-4, with 9 bases matching TRBD1. Trimming took 5 bases from V and 5 from J; bases not matched to a gene: 6. The CDR3 runs to 15 residues. Germline V CDR1 and CDR2: SGHTA, FQGTGA. CDR3 sequence (DNA): TGTGCCAGCAGCCCTATACAGGGGGCGAATGAAAAACTGTTTTTT. Translating gives CASSPIQGANEKLFF.

The chain recombines TRBV11-2 with TRBJ1-5; no reliable D call. This CDR3 spans 15 amino acids. The V end was cut by 2 bases, the J end by 5 bases, with 13 bases between. Per germline, CDR1 SGHAT and CDR2 FQNNGV. The CDR3, as DNA: TGTGCCAGCAGCTTAAAAAACTCAAGGGATCAGCCCCAGCATTTT. Translating it yields CASSLKNSRDQPQHF. The full variable domain, with the rest looked up from reference TRBV11-2 and TRBJ1-5, is EAGVAQSPRYKIIEKRQSVAFWCNPISGHATLYWYQQILGQGPKLLIQFQNNGVVDDSQLPKDRFSAERLKGVDSTLKIQPAKLEDSAVYLCASSLKNSRDQPQHFGDGTRLSIL.

This clone has just a few counts. The chain carries TRBV18 and TRBJ1-1; tentatively, D is TRBD1 (5 bases). Germline CDR1 and CDR2: KGHSH and LQKENI. CDR3 length: 12 residues. Trimming took 3 bases from V and 5 from J, leaving 7 bases between them. In DNA form, the CDR3 reads TGTGCCAGCTCACCCGACAGTACTGAAGCTTTCTTT. This sequence encodes CASSPDSTEAFF.

This chain connects TRBV5-1 to TRBJ2-2; D not certain. Germline CDR1 SGHRS, CDR2 YFSETQ. V was trimmed by 4 bases and J by 0 bases, leaving 13 bases between them. This CDR3 is 16 amino acids long. The CDR3 DNA follows: TGCGCCAGCAGCCTGATAGCCTCCGCGAACACCGGGGAGCTGTTTTTT. Translating gives CASSLIASANTGELFF.

This chain uses TRBV11-2 with TRBJ2-3, with D uncertain. The ends were cut back, 3 bases at V and 1 base at J, with 8 bases in the middle. Germline CDR1 is SGHAT and CDR2 is FQNNGV. The CDR3 extends over 14 amino acids. The CDR3 is CASSLNIGTDTQYF. CDR3 nucleotide sequence: TGTGCCAGCAGCTTGAACATTGGCACAGATACGCAGTATTTT.